The 14 T cell receptor beta chains listed next were all sequenced from one sample in a study of T-cell reconstitution after alpha-beta-depleted transplantation in children. The TCRbeta library incorporated unique molecular identifiers. MiXCR was run by TCRdb on the PCR reads, yielding one entry per CDR3 protein. Found here are over 550,000 distinct CDR3 sequences, approximately 10% of them singletons; the top ten hold about 4.3%. The sequenced sample was PBMCs from the stem cell graft donor, obtained from the stem cell graft. These receptors originate from a human donor who donated a stem cell graft to a child with acute myeloid leukemia.

This clonotype came up a few times. This chain links TRBV9 with TRBJ2-5; D possibly corresponds to TRBD2 (6 bases). In germline, CDR1 is SGDLS, CDR2 YYNGEE. CDR3 length: 16 amino acids. V gave up 0 bases and J gave up 4 bases, with 16 bases separating them. The CDR3 reads CASSVDPFGGAETQYF. The CDR3 region has the DNA TGTGCCAGCAGCGTAGACCCTTTTGGAGGGGCAGAGACCCAGTACTTC. Together with reference TRBV9 and TRBJ2-5, the CDR3 gives the full variable domain: DSGVTQTPKHLITATGQRVTLRCSPRSGDLSVYWYQQSLDQGLQFLIQYYNGEERAKGNILERFSAQQFPDLHSELNLSSLELGDSALYFCASSVDPFGGAETQYFGPGTRLLVL.

The chain joins TRBV20-1 to TRBJ2-6; D not resolved. CDR1 and CDR2 from the germline V gene are DFQATT and SNEGSKA (reference sequence). V lost 0 bases, J lost 0 bases, and 9 bases lay in between. There are 16 residues in the CDR3. CDR3 loop: CSARDSLSSGANVLTF. CDR3 bases: TGCAGTGCTAGAGATAGTTTATCCTCTGGGGCCAACGTCCTGACTTTC.

This clonotype has only a few counts. This sequence joins TRBV24-1 and TRBJ2-1, with 8 bases aligning to TRBD1. Germline V gene data show CDR1 as KGHDR and CDR2 as SFDVKD. CDR3 length: 14 amino acids. J gave up 6 bases and V 5 bases, and 5 bases lay outside the gene matches. The CDR3 loop is CATSGQGRPNEQFF. CDR3 sequence (DNA): TGTGCCACCAGTGGACAGGGGCGACCCAATGAGCAGTTCTTC.

The table lists this clonotype with many counts. The chain is built from TRBV7-9 and TRBJ2-5, with 8 bases fitting TRBD1. CDR1 and CDR2 (germline): SEHNR, FQNEAQ (reference sequence). Trimming at V came to 3 bases and at J to 3 bases, leaving 3 bases not matched to a gene. This CDR3 region has 14 residues. In nucleotides, the CDR3 is TGTGCCAGCAGCTTTGACAGGGGAAAAGAGACCCAGTACTTC. As protein: CASSFDRGKETQYF.

This clonotype was seen a handful of times. The chain carries TRBV20-1 and TRBJ2-3; TRBD2 matches at 8 bases. The CDR3 length is 16 residues. J gave up 1 base and V 3 bases, and 9 bases lay outside the gene matches. Germline assignment: CDR1 DFQATT and CDR2 SNEGSKA (reference sequence). The CDR3 DNA is TGCAGTGCTAGGAGTAGAGCGGGAGTGGGCACAGATACGCAGTATTTT. Translating it yields CSARSRAGVGTDTQYF.

In its sample, this clonotype was seen many times. CDR3 in DNA: TGCAGTGCCGCACCTAGCGGAAAAGAATACAATGAGCAGTTCTTC. Amino acid sequence: CSAAPSGKEYNEQFF. This rearrangement joins TRBV20-1 to TRBJ2-1; 7 nucleotides match TRBD2. CDR1 and CDR2 (germline): DFQATT, SNEGSKA (reference sequence). The trim removed 6 bases at V and 4 bases at J, leaving 12 bases unmatched. The CDR3 covers 15 residues.

This clonotype has a handful of counts. The genes are TRBV7-2 and TRBJ2-7, with D perhaps matching TRBD2 (7 bases). This CDR3 has 13 amino acids. V gave up 4 bases and J gave up 2 bases, with 9 bases separating them. Germline V CDR1 and CDR2: SGHTA, FQGNSA. This chain's CDR3 is CASSWGGAYEQYF. DNA for the CDR3: TGTGCCAGCAGCTGGGGGGGCGCCTACGAGCAGTACTTC.

This clonotype came up many times. V is TRBV7-9 and J is TRBJ2-1; 10 bases map to TRBD2. Germline V CDR1 and CDR2: SEHNR, FQNEAQ (reference sequence). After removal of 8 bases from V and 10 bases from J, the junction contained 8 bases not matched to a gene. The CDR3 has 13 residues. The DNA of the CDR3 is TGTGCCAGCTCCCCAGCGGGAGGGAGGGAGCAGTTCTTC. Its protein product is CASSPAGGREQFF.

The chain joins TRBV7-3 to TRBJ1-1; D remains ambiguous. Germline V gives CDR1 SGHTA, CDR2 FQGTGA. CDR3 length equals 13 residues. V was trimmed by 3 bases and J by 3 bases, leaving 8 bases between them. The CDR3 bases are TGTGCCAGCAGCTTTTGGCGGGACACTGAAGCTTTCTTT. This sequence encodes CASSFWRDTEAFF.

The table lists this clonotype with many counts. The genes are TRBV20-1 and TRBJ2-3; D is possibly TRBD2 (5 bases). The CDR3 is 12 residues long. Trimming removed 2 bases at V and 8 bases at J, with 11 bases between. The germline V gene has CDR1 DFQATT and CDR2 SNEGSKA (reference sequence). CDR3 DNA: TGCAGTGCTAGAATGGGAGTTAGTACGCAGTATTTT. Translating gives CSARMGVSTQYF.

A note on this clonotype: Germline and junction disagree at one end, which may indicate a read error. This chain joins TRBV5-1 and TRBJ2-1; unclear D gene. The CDR3 is 16 residues long. Germline V CDR1 and CDR2: SGHRS, YFSETQ. The CDR3 DNA reads as TGCGCCAGCAGCTTGGTTTCAGGTTTAGGCTACAATGAGCAGTTGTTC. This codes for CASSLVSGLGYNEQLF.

The chain combines TRBV5-1 with TRBJ2-6; D gene ambiguous. In germline, CDR1 is SGHRS, CDR2 YFSETQ. The V end was cut by 0 bases, the J end by 0 bases, with 10 bases between. The CDR3 has 17 amino acids. The DNA of the CDR3 is TGCGCCAGCAGCTTGGTTGCCCTCAGCTCTGGGGCCAACGTCCTGACTTTC. Its translation: CASSLVALSSGANVLTF.

In this sample, this clonotype turned up a few times. This chain links TRBV5-1 with TRBJ2-1, with D tentatively TRBD1 or TRBD2 (5 bases each). This CDR3 is built from 17 residues. The V gene's germline CDR1 is SGHRS and CDR2 YFSETQ. With 4 bases removed from V and 1 base from J, the gap between germline ends came to 18 bases. The CDR3 coding sequence is TGCGCCAGCAGCCGCCAACAGGAGGTTGGGTCCTACAATGAGCAGTTCTTC. This gives the protein CASSRQQEVGSYNEQFF. The full variable domain, rest sourced from reference TRBV5-1 and TRBJ2-1, is KAGVTQTPRYLIKTRGQQVTLSCSPISGHRSVSWYQQTPGQGLQFLFEYFSETQRNKGNFPGRFSGRQFSNSRSEMNVSTLELGDSALYLCASSRQQEVGSYNEQFFGPGTRLTVL.

Concerning this clonotype itself: Mismatch with germline at one junction end may stem from a read error. The V gene is TRBV14, the J gene TRBJ2-7, with 7 nucleotides matching TRBD2. The V gene's germline CDR1 is SGHDN and CDR2 FVKESK. The CDR3 contains 15 residues. The CDR3 sequence is CASRQGGLGSYEQYF. In nucleotides, the CDR3 is TGTGCCAGCAGGCAAGGCGGACTAGGGAGCTACGAGCAGTACTTC.